The clone carrying this TCR beta chain was seen a handful of times. The V gene's germline CDR1 is SEHNR and CDR2 FQNEAQ (reference sequence). V lost 5 bases, J lost 0 bases, and 9 bases lay in between. The CDR3 extends over 14 amino acids. TCRdb's table, derived via immunoSEQ multiplex PCR, lists solely in-frame clones and lacks some. The table records about 58,000 clones, about 90% of them present only once. This sample is drawn from a study of control samples from healthy donors and cancer patients. This sequence joins TRBV7-9 and TRBJ2-3; no clear D. The sample taken for sequencing was PBMCs. This TCR came from a man between 60 and 75 years old with colorectal cancer. CDR3: CASSATPSTDTQYF. The CDR3 DNA sequence: TGTGCCAGCAGCGCCACCCCTAGCACAGATACGCAGTATTTT.